This passage covers 10 T cell receptor beta chains from one sample sequenced in a study of PD-L1 blockade in urothelial cancer. Produced via immunoSEQ multiplex PCR; TCRdb's table is partial and in-frame only. The sample lists 60,000 to 85,000 clones, around 87% seen once, with 4.5% to 6.5% in the top ten. Specimen: PBMCs, collected around atezolizumab (anti-PD-L1) treatment. These receptors originate from an older woman with urothelial cancer.

The chain combines TRBV29-1 with TRBJ2-5; D ambiguous. Germline CDR1 is SQVTM and CDR2 is ANQGSEA. The CDR3 is 13 residues long. V gave up 4 bases and J gave up 5 bases, with 14 bases separating them. DNA of the CDR3: TGCAGCGTTGCGAGGCGGCTGATGGAGACCCAGTACTTC. It is translated as CSVARRLMETQYF.

The CDR3 bases are TGTGCCAGCAGCCTAGGGACAGGGACCTATGGCTACACCTTC. Its translation is CASSLGTGTYGYTF. The gene calls are TRBV5-6 and TRBJ1-2; 9 nucleotides line up with TRBD1. V gave up 4 bases and J gave up 4 bases; unmatched junction bases: 5. Germline V gene data show CDR1 as SGHDT and CDR2 as YYEEEE. The CDR3 has 14 amino acids.

This chain joins TRBV29-1 and TRBJ2-5, with 11 bases fitting TRBD1. V dropped 6 bases and J dropped 5; count of bases not matched to a gene: 5. CDR1 and CDR2 (germline): SQVTM, ANQGSEA. The CDR3 is 13 residues long. The CDR3 nucleotides read TGCAGCGTCGGACAGGGGGCGTCGGAGACCCAGTACTTC. It encodes CSVGQGASETQYF. Using reference TRBV29-1 and TRBJ2-5 for the parts outside the CDR3, the full variable domain is SAVISQKPSRDICQRGTSLTIQCQVDSQVTMMFWYRQQPGQSLTLIATANQGSEATYESGFVIDKFPISRPNLTFSTLTVSNMSPEDSSIYLCSVGQGASETQYFGPGTRLLVL.

V gene TRBV30 combines with J gene TRBJ2-3; 8 bases align to TRBD1. CDR1 GTSNPN and CDR2 SVGIG come from the germline V gene (reference sequence). Trimming took 2 bases from V and 3 from J; bases not matched to a gene: 4. The CDR3 is 14 amino acids. This chain's CDR3 is CAWSLGQGTDTQYF. The CDR3 coding sequence is TGTGCCTGGAGTCTTGGACAGGGTACAGATACGCAGTATTTT. Complete variable domain (other parts from reference TRBV30 and TRBJ2-3): SQTIHQWPATLVQPVGSPLSLECTVEGTSNPNLYWYRQAAGRGLQLLFYSVGIGQISSEVPQNLSASRPQDRQFILSSKKLLLSDSGFYLCAWSLGQGTDTQYFGPGTRLTVL.

The chain carries TRBV6-5 and TRBJ1-4; D is uncertain. The germline CDR1 and CDR2 sequences are MNHEY and SVGAGI. The CDR3 has 13 residues. The V end was cut by 0 bases, the J end by 7 bases, with 6 bases between. The CDR3 DNA sequence: TGTGCCAGCAGTTACTCGTCCAGTGAAAAACTGTTTTTT. Protein sequence: CASSYSSSEKLFF.

The chain recombines TRBV6-5 with TRBJ2-7; 10 nucleotides line up with TRBD2. This CDR3 region has 16 residues. After removal of 0 bases from V and 3 bases from J, the junction contained 5 bases not matched to a gene. The germline V gene has CDR1 MNHEY and CDR2 SVGAGI. DNA for the CDR3: TGTGCCAGCAGTTACTCGGTAGCGGGGGGTCGCTACGAGCAGTACTTC. As protein: CASSYSVAGGRYEQYF.

This clone showed up just once. The chain has TRBV7-9 and TRBJ2-5, with TRBD2 identical over 7 bases. V was clipped by 4 bases and J by 3 bases; unmatched bases: 8. The length of the CDR3 is 15 residues. Germline loops: CDR1 SEHNR, CDR2 FQNEAQ (reference sequence). CDR3 nucleotides: TGTGCCAGCAGCTCTTTTGGCGCGGGAGAAGAGACCCAGTACTTC. Protein product: CASSSFGAGEETQYF.

This clone was counted once. The genes are TRBV6-1 and TRBJ2-6; D may be TRBD2 (6 bases). This CDR3 has 15 residues. V was clipped by 6 bases and J by 2 bases, with 11 bases between them. CDR1 is MNHNS and CDR2 is SASEGT in the germline V gene. In DNA form, the CDR3 reads TGTGCCAGCAGCCCCGGAGGGGCTGGGGCCAACGTCCTGACTTTC. It translates to CASSPGGAGANVLTF.

This clone was observed a few times. This rearrangement joins TRBV7-2 to TRBJ2-1; maybe TRBD1 (6 bases). The CDR3 totals 16 residues. Germline values: CDR1 SGHTA, CDR2 FQGNSA. V gave up 2 bases and J gave up 3 bases, with 14 bases separating them. The CDR3 reads CASSLPLVRGYNEQFF. The CDR3 DNA reads as TGTGCCAGCAGCTTACCTCTAGTCAGGGGCTACAATGAGCAGTTCTTC. The entire variable domain, with the rest obtained from reference TRBV7-2 and TRBJ2-1, is as follows: GAGVSQSPSNKVTEKGKDVELRCDPISGHTALYWYRQSLGQGLEFLIYFQGNSAPDKSGLPSDRFSAERTGGSVSTLTIQRTQQEDSAVYLCASSLPLVRGYNEQFFGPGTRLTVL.

The chain recombines TRBV5-1 with TRBJ2-3, with D possibly TRBD2 on 6 matching bases. CDR3 length equals 15 residues. Germline loops: CDR1 SGHRS, CDR2 YFSETQ. V lost 3 bases and J lost 2, with 13 bases in between. The CDR3 region is CASSYGGENTDTQYF. CDR3 nucleotides: TGCGCCAGCAGCTACGGCGGGGAAAACACAGATACGCAGTATTTT. The full variable domain, with the rest looked up from reference TRBV5-1 and TRBJ2-3, is KAGVTQTPRYLIKTRGQQVTLSCSPISGHRSVSWYQQTPGQGLQFLFEYFSETQRNKGNFPGRFSGRQFSNSRSEMNVSTLELGDSALYLCASSYGGENTDTQYFGPGTRLTVL.